Below, 26 T cell receptor beta chains from the same sample are listed, as sequenced in a study of T-cell memory formation after mild COVID-19. TCRdb recomputed calls from the 5' RACE reads with MiXCR, one row per CDR3 protein. This table has hundreds of thousands of distinct CDR3 sequences, about 20% appearing once. Sequencing was done on a sample of PBMCs or a T cell subset sorted from them (not recorded which). These receptors all come from a man aged 18 to 30 who had mild COVID-19 (a few samples of this study predate the infection). Cell type and time point are not known.

There are a few counts of this clonotype. The V and J genes are TRBV12-3 or TRBV12-4 and TRBJ2-4; 7 bases align to TRBD2. CDR3 length: 14 residues. The V gene end was trimmed by 3 bases and the J gene end by 6 bases; junction bases not matched to a gene: 5. The CDR3: CASSFAGGINIQYF. CDR3 in DNA: TGTGCCAGCAGTTTCGCCGGGGGGATAAACATTCAGTACTTC.

This clonotype was seen only a few times. The chain recombines TRBV4-1 with TRBJ1-5; 7 bases agree with TRBD1. In germline, CDR1 is MGHRA, CDR2 YSYEKL. The CDR3 contains 14 residues. Trimming took 5 bases from V and 5 from J; bases not matched to a gene: 6. The CDR3 here is CASSSHTGDQPQHF. CDR3 bases: TGCGCCAGCAGCTCCCATACAGGGGATCAGCCCCAGCATTTT.

This clonotype appeared a few times. The chain joins TRBV7-2 to TRBJ1-2; a weak D match, TRBD1 (6 bases). The V end was cut by 2 bases, the J end by 1 base, with 8 bases between. CDR1 and CDR2 from the germline V gene are SGHTA and FQGNSA. This CDR3 spans 14 amino acids. CDR3 sequence (DNA): TGTGCCAGCAGCTTACAGGGGATTAACTATGGCTACACCTTC. It is translated as CASSLQGINYGYTF.

Points on this clonotype: A much larger clone sits a single nucleotide away, making a read error possible. V usage is TRBV5-1 and J usage is TRBJ1-1, with unresolved D. CDR3 length: 14 residues. The germline gives CDR1 SGHRS, CDR2 YFSETQ. The CDR3 here is CDSSLNGANTEAFF. The CDR3 region has the DNA TGCGACAGCAGCTTGAACGGTGCGAACACTGAAGCTTTCTTT.

The chain joins TRBV7-2 to TRBJ1-1; D possibly corresponds to TRBD1 (6 bases). Germline V gene data show CDR1 as SGHTA and CDR2 as FQGNSA. The CDR3 covers 12 residues. V lost 8 bases, J lost 9 bases, and 16 bases lay in between. The CDR3 DNA reads TGTGCCAGCGCCGGACAGACCAGAAAAGCTTTCTTT. Amino acids: CASAGQTRKAFF.

This clonotype was seen more than once but under ten times. The chain uses TRBV6-1 and TRBJ2-7; D ambiguous. V was clipped by 5 bases and J by 7 bases, with 15 bases between them. The germline CDR1 and CDR2 sequences are MNHNS and SASEGT. The CDR3 consists of 13 residues. CDR3 residues: CASSHPQWLEQYV. The CDR3 nucleotides read TGTGCCAGCAGTCACCCTCAGTGGTTGGAGCAGTACGTC.

The chain combines TRBV5-6 with TRBJ1-2, with D hard to call. V was shortened by 4 bases and J by 8 bases, with 15 bases between the two germline ends. In germline, CDR1 is SGHDT, CDR2 YYEEEE. This CDR3 has 13 residues. The CDR3 bases are TGTGCCAGCAGCAAGAGGGCTCCGGACGGCTACACCTTC. It yields the protein CASSKRAPDGYTF. The variable domain in full, completed from reference TRBV5-6 and TRBJ1-2, reads DAGVTQSPTHLIKTRGQQVTLRCSPKSGHDTVSWYQQALGQGPQFIFQYYEEEERQRGNFPDRFSGHQFPNYSSELNVNALLLGDSALYLCASSKRAPDGYTFGSGTRLTVV.

The V call is TRBV2, the J call TRBJ2-5; 9 nucleotides agree with TRBD2. The CDR3 spans 14 residues. Looked up from germline, CDR1 is SNHLY and CDR2 is FYNNEI. V gave up 0 bases and J gave up 8 bases; unmatched junction bases: 4. CDR3 sequence (DNA): TGTGCCAGCAGTGAAGCGGTAGCGGGGGTTACCCAGTACTTC. Amino acids: CASSEAVAGVTQYF.

This chain connects TRBV3-1 to TRBJ1-2, with 9 bases aligning to TRBD1. CDR1 is LGHDT and CDR2 is YNNKEL in the germline V gene (reference sequence). The CDR3 totals 14 residues. Trimming cost V 6 bases and J 5 bases; bases outside gene matches: 7. CDR3 bases: TGTGCCAGCAGTCGGACAGGGGCTGAATATGGCTACACCTTC. Translating gives CASSRTGAEYGYTF. Filled out from reference TRBV3-1 and TRBJ1-2, the complete variable domain reads DTAVSQTPKYLVTQMGNDKSIKCEQNLGHDTMYWYKQDSKKFLKIMFSYNNKELIINETVPNRFSPKSPDKAHLNLHINSLELGDSAVYFCASSRTGAEYGYTFGSGTRLTVV.

This clonotype was observed a few times. This sequence joins TRBV5-6 and TRBJ1-5; tentatively, D is TRBD1 (6 bases). Trimming removed 0 bases at V and 3 bases at J, with 10 bases between. The CDR3 length is 15 residues. Per the germline V gene, CDR1 is SGHDT and CDR2 is YYEEEE. In DNA form, the CDR3 reads TGTGCCAGCAGCTTGGACAGGGCATTCAATCAGCCCCAGCATTTT. It is translated as CASSLDRAFNQPQHF.

The table lists this clonotype with a count of one. This chain connects TRBV4-2 to TRBJ2-7; D may correspond to TRBD1 or TRBD2 (5 bases each). V lost 9 bases and J 7 bases, leaving 16 bases between the germline ends. The CDR3 has 12 residues. From germline, CDR1 is LGHNA and CDR2 YNFKEQ. The DNA for the CDR3 is TGTGCCAGGGCAGGGACCTCTAGAGAGCAGTACTTC. Amino acid sequence: CARAGTSREQYF.

V usage is TRBV4-1 and J usage is TRBJ2-2; TRBD2 aligns across 7 bases. Germline lookup yields CDR1 MGHRA and CDR2 YSYEKL. The CDR3 covers 15 residues. V was pared by 1 base and J by 7 bases, with 6 bases of the junction left unmatched. This CDR3 reads CASSQVGGSGGELFF. Here the CDR3 DNA reads TGCGCCAGCAGCCAAGTCGGGGGGTCAGGCGGGGAGCTGTTTTTT.

V gene TRBV7-3 combines with J gene TRBJ2-5; the D gene is possibly TRBD2 (6 bases). The germline CDR1 and CDR2 sequences are SGHTA and FQGTGA. V lost 1 base to trimming and J lost 5 bases, with 17 bases between them. This CDR3 has 16 amino acids. The DNA for the CDR3 is TGTGCCAGCAGCTTAATGGGAGGCGGGGCGGTCGAGACCCAGTACTTC. It translates to CASSLMGGGAVETQYF.

In its sample, this clonotype was seen a few times. V is TRBV7-8 and J is TRBJ1-5; D ambiguous. This CDR3 is built from 14 residues. From germline, CDR1 is SGHVS and CDR2 FQNEAQ. Trimming took 2 bases from V and 4 from J, leaving 9 bases between them. CDR3 protein: CASSLRRENQPQHF. CDR3 sequence (DNA): TGTGCCAGCAGCTTACGACGGGAAAATCAGCCCCAGCATTTT.

The CDR3, as DNA: TGTGCCAGCAGTTTCGACAGCTCCTACACTGAAGCTTTCTTT. This encodes CASSFDSSYTEAFF. The chain employs TRBV6-5 and TRBJ1-1, with D perhaps TRBD1 (5 bases). Per the germline V gene, CDR1 is MNHEY and CDR2 is SVGAGI. Trimming shortened V by 4 bases and J by 3 bases, and 12 bases separated the two germline ends. The CDR3 runs 14 residues.

This clonotype was observed a handful of times. Written as DNA, the CDR3 is TGTGCCAGCAGCTTAGTGGGAGTGAACAATGAGCAGTTCTTC. Protein sequence: CASSLVGVNNEQFF. This sequence joins TRBV7-8 and TRBJ2-1; D is perhaps TRBD2 (5 bases). Germline V lookup: CDR1 SGHVS, CDR2 FQNEAQ. V lost 1 base and J 5 bases, leaving 9 bases between the germline ends. The CDR3 has 14 residues.

The chain uses TRBV20-1 and TRBJ1-2, with 8 nucleotides matching TRBD1. The length of the CDR3 is 15 residues. The junction had 14 bases not matched to a gene; V was cut back by 4 bases and J by 7 bases. Germline V lookup: CDR1 DFQATT, CDR2 SNEGSKA (reference sequence). Written as DNA, the CDR3 is TGCAGTGCTACACCTTGGGGGACAGGAGAGTCTGGCTACACCTTC. It yields the protein CSATPWGTGESGYTF.

This clonotype occurred a few times. This chain joins TRBV11-3 and TRBJ2-1; TRBD2 is a possible D gene (6 bases). The CDR3 is 16 residues long. Trimming took 1 base from V and 1 from J, leaving 11 bases between them. Germline V lookup: CDR1 SGHNT, CDR2 YENEEA. In nucleotides, the CDR3 is TGTGCCAGCAGCTTAGGCGGAGGGAGATCCTACAATGAGCAGTTCTTC. As protein: CASSLGGGRSYNEQFF.

The sample holds a few counts of this clonotype. The chain is built from TRBV4-3 and TRBJ2-3, with 8 bases fitting TRBD2. The CDR3 contains 17 residues. Germline lookup yields CDR1 LGHNA and CDR2 YSLEER. The J segment lost 6 bases and the V segment lost 1 base, leaving 12 bases of the junction unmatched. Written as DNA, the CDR3 is TGCGCCAGCAGCCAAGTCACTAGCGGCGACCGCGGGGATACGCAGTATTTT. It encodes CASSQVTSGDRGDTQYF.

The gene calls are TRBV20-1 and TRBJ2-3; TRBD2 matches 9 bases. The germline V gene encodes CDR1 DFQATT and CDR2 SNEGSKA (reference sequence). With 5 bases clipped from V and 4 bases from J, the junction kept 7 bases outside the gene matches. The CDR3 is 14 amino acids. This CDR3 is CSAPPAGGPDTQYF. The CDR3 DNA is TGCAGTGCTCCACCAGCGGGGGGCCCAGATACGCAGTATTTT.

The sample holds a few counts of this clonotype. This sequence joins TRBV28 and TRBJ2-7; 8 bases line up with TRBD1. The CDR3 length is 15 residues. CDR1 MDHEN and CDR2 SYDVKM come from the germline V gene. The trim removed 5 bases at V and 5 bases at J, leaving 11 bases unmatched. CDR3: CASSLPRTGLHEQYV. The CDR3 nucleotides read TGTGCCAGCAGTCTCCCCCGGACAGGGCTACACGAGCAGTACGTC.

The genes are TRBV5-1 and TRBJ2-3; TRBD1 agrees at 7 bases. The germline CDR1 and CDR2 sequences are SGHRS and YFSETQ. The CDR3 runs 15 residues. Trimming cost V 0 bases and J 9 bases; bases outside gene matches: 10. The CDR3 coding sequence is TGCGCCAGCAGCTTGGCTACAGGGGACGGTGAGACGCAGTATTTT. Translated, it gives CASSLATGDGETQYF.

V usage is TRBV9 and J usage is TRBJ2-1, with unresolved D. The CDR3 consists of 15 residues. With 4 bases removed from V and 0 bases from J, the gap between germline ends came to 11 bases. Germline loops: CDR1 SGDLS, CDR2 YYNGEE. The CDR3, as DNA: TGTGCCAGCAGCCCTTCGGGCCACTCCTACAATGAGCAGTTCTTC. Translation gives CASSPSGHSYNEQFF.

V gene TRBV5-1 combines with J gene TRBJ2-3; 8 bases map to TRBD1. Germline trimming cut 3 bases from V and 6 bases from J; bases unmatched to any gene: 3. This CDR3 contains 13 residues. Germline-derived CDR1 and CDR2 are SGHRS and YFSETQ. CDR3 nucleotides: TGCGCCAGCAGCTCGACAGGGGAGGATACGCAGTATTTT. Protein: CASSSTGEDTQYF.

The rearrangement links TRBV2 to TRBJ1-5; 7 bases line up with TRBD1. Trimming at V came to 1 base and at J to 5 bases, leaving 14 bases not matched to a gene. This CDR3 region has 18 residues. The germline V gene has CDR1 SNHLY and CDR2 FYNNEI. Here the CDR3 DNA reads TGTGCCAGCAGTGAAGATCTCGACAGGGTGGGTCGTTATCAGCCCCAGCATTTT. Protein product: CASSEDLDRVGRYQPQHF.

The genes are TRBV24-1 and TRBJ2-1; 7 bases are shared with TRBD1. The CDR3 is 15 residues long. Germline CDR1 and CDR2: KGHDR and SFDVKD. J lost 6 bases, V lost 4 bases, and 8 bases had no gene match. The CDR3 loop reads CATSEDRVKGNEQFF. The CDR3 DNA reads as TGTGCCACCAGTGAAGACAGGGTCAAAGGCAATGAGCAGTTCTTC.